This TCR beta chain was sequenced during a study of blood T cell repertoires in COVID-19. The repertoire was sequenced with immunoSEQ multiplex PCR; TCRdb's copy has only in-frame clones and lacks some. The sample carries 110,000 or so clones, roughly 80% recorded once. V dropped 3 bases and J dropped 1 base, with 9 bases sitting between them. Looked up from germline, CDR1 is PRHDT and CDR2 is FYEKMQ (reference sequence). The CDR3 consists of 14 residues. V gene TRBV13 combines with J gene TRBJ1-1, with D possibly being TRBD1 (5 bases). The sample comprised peripheral blood. This receptor was obtained from a human donor in a cohort sampled during active COVID-19. The CDR3, as DNA: TGTGCCAGCAGCTTTCAGGGTCGGAACACTGAAGCTTTCTTT. It translates to CASSFQGRNTEAFF.